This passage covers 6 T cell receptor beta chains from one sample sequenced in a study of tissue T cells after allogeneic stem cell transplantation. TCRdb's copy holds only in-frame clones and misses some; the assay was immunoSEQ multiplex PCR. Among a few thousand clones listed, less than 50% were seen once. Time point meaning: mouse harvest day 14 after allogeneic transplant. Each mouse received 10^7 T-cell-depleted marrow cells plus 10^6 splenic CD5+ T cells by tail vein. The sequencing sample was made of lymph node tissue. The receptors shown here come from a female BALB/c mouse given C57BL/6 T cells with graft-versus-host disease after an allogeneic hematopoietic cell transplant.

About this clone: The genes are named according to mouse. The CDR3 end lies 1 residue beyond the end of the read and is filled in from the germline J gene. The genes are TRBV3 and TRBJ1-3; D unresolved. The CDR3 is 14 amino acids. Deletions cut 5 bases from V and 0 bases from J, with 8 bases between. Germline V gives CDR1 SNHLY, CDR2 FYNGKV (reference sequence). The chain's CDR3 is CASSPARSGNTLYF. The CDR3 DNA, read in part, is TGTGCCAGCAGCCCTGCCCGTTCTGGAAATACGCTCTAT.

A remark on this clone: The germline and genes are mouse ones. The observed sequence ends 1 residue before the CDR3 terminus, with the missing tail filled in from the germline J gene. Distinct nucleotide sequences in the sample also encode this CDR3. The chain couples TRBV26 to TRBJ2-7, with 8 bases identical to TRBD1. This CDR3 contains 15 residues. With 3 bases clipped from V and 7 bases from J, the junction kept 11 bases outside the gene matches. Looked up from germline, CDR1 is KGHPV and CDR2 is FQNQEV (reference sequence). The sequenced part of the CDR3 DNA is TGTGCCAGCAGTCTCCTCGGGCAGGGGGCGCCGGAACAGTAC. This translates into CASSLLGQGAPEQY. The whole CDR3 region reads CASSLLGQGAPEQYF. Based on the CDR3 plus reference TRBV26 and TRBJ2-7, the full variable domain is NSKVIQTPRYLVKGQGQKAKMRCIPEKGHPVVFWYQQNKNNEFKFLINFQNQEVLQQIDMTEKRFSAECPSNSPCSLEIQSSEAGDSALYLCASSLLGQGAPEQYFGPGTRLTVL.

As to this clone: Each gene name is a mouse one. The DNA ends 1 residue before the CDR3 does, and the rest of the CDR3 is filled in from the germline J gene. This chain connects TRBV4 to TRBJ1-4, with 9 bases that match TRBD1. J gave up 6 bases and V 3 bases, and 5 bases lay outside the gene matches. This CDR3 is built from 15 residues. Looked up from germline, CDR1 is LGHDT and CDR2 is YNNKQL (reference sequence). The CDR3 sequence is CASSYRDRVDERLFF. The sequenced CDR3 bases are TGTGCCAGCAGCTATCGGGACAGGGTGGACGAAAGATTATTT.

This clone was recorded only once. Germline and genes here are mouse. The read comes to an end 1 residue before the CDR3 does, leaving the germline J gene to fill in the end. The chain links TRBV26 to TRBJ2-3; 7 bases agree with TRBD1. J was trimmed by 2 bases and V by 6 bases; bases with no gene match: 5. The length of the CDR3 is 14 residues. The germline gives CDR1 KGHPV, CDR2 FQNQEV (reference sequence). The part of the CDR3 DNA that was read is TGTGCCAGCAGCCCGGGACAGACTGCAGAAACGCTGTAT. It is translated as CASSPGQTAETLY. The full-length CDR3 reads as CASSPGQTAETLYF.

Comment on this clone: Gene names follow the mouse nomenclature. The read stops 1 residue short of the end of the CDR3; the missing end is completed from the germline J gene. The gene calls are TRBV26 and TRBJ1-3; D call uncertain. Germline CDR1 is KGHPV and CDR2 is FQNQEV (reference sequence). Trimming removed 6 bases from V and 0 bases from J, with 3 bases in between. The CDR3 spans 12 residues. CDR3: CASRNSGNTLYF. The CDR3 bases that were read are TGTGCCAGCAGAAATTCTGGAAATACGCTCTAT.

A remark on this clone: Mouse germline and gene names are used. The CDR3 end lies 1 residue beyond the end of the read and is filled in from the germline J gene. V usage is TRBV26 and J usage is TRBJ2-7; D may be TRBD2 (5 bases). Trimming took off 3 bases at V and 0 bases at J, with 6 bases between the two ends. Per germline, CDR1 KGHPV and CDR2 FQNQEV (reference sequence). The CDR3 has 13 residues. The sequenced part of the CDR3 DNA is TGTGCCAGCAGTCTTGGGGTCTCCTATGAACAGTAC. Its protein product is CASSLGVSYEQY. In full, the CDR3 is CASSLGVSYEQYF.